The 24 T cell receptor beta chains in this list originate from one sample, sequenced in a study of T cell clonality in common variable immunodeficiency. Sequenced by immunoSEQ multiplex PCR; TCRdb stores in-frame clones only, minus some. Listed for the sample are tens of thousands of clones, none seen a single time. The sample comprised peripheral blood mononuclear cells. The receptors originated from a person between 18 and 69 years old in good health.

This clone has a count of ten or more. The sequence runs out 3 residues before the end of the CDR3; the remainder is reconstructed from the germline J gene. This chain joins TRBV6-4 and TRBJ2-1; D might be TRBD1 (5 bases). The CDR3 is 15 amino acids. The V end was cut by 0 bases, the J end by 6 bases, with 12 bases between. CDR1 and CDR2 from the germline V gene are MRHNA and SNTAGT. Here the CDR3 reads CASSDSVAGSNEQFF. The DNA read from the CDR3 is TGTGCCAGCAGTGACTCGGTCGCAGGGTCCAATGAG.

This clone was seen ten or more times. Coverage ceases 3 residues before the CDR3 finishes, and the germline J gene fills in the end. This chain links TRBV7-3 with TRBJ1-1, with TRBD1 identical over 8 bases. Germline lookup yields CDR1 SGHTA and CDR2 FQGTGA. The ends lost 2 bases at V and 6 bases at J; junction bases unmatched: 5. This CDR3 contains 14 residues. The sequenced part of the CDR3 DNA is TGTGCCAGCAGCTTATCGGTACAGGGGGCTGAA. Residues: CASSLSVQGAE. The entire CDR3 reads CASSLSVQGAEAFF.

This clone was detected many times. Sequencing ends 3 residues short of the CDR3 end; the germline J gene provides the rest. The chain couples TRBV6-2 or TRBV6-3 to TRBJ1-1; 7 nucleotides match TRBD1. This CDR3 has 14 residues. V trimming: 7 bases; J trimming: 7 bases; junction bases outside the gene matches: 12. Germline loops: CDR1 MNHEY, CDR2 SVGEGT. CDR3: CASIQTGRGLEAFF. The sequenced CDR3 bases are TGTGCCAGCATCCAGACAGGGAGAGGACTTGAA.

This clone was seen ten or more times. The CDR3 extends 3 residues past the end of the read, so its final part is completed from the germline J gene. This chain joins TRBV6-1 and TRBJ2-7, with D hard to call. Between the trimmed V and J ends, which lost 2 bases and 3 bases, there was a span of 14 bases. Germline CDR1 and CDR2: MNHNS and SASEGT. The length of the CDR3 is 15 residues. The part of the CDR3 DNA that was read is TGTGCCAGCAGTGAAAGTACAGCCACCCTCTACGAG. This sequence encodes CASSESTATLYE. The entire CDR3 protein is CASSESTATLYEQYF.

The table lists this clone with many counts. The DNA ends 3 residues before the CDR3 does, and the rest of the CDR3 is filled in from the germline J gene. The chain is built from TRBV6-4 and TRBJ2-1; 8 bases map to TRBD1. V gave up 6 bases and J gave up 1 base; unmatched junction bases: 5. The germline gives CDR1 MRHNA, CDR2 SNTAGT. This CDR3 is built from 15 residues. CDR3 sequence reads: CASSPQGGSYNEQFF. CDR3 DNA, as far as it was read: TGTGCCAGCAGCCCACAGGGGGGATCCTACAATGAG.

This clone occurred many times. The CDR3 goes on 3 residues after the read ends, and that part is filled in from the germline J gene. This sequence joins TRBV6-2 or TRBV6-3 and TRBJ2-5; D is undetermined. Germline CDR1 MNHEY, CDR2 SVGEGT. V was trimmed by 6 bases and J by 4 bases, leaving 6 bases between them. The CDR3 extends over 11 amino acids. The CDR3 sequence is CASRHGETQYF. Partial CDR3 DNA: TGTGCCAGCAGACATGGAGAGACC.

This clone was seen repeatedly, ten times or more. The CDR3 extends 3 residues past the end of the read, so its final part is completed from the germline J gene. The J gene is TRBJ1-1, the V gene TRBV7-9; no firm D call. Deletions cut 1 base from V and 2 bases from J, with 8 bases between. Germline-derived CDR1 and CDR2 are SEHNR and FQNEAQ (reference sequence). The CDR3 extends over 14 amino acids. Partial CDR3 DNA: TGTGCCAGCAGCTTAGGCAGGTATAACACTGAA. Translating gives CASSLGRYNTE. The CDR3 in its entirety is CASSLGRYNTEAFF.

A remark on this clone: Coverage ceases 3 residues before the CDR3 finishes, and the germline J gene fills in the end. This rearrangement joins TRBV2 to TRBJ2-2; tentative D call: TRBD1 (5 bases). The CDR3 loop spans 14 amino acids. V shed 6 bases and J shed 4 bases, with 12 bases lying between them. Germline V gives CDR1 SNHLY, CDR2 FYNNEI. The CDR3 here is CASRAGFITGELFF. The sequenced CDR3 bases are TGTGCCAGCAGGGCAGGGTTCATCACCGGGGAG.

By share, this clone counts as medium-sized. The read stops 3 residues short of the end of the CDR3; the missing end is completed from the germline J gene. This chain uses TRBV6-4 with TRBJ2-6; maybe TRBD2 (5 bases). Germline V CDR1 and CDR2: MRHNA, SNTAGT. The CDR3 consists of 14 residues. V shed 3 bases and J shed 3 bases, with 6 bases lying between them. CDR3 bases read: TGTGCCAGCAGTGAGACTAATGGGGCCAACGTC. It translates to CASSETNGANV. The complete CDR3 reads CASSETNGANVLTF.

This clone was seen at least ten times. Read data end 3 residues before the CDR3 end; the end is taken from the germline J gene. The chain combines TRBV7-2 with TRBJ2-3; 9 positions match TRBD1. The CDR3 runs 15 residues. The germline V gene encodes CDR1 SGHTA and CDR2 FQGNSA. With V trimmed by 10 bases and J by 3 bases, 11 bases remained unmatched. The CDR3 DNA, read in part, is TGTGCCATGGCACAGGGGGCTATTAGTACAGATACG. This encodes CAMAQGAISTDT. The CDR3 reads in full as CAMAQGAISTDTQYF.

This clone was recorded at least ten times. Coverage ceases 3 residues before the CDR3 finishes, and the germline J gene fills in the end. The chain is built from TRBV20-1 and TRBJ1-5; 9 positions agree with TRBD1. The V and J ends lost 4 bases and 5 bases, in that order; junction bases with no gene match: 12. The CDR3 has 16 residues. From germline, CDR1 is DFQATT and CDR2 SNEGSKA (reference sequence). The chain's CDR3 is CSANLIRDRVYQPQHF. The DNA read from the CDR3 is TGCAGTGCTAACCTTATCCGGGACAGGGTATATCAGCCC.

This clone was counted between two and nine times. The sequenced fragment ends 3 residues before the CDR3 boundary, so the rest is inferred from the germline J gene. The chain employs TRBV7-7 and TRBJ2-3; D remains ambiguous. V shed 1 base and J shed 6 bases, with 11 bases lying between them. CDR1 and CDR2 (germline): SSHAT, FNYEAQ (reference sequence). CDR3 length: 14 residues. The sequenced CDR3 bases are TGTGCCAGCAGCTTAGATGAGGTTTCTGATACG. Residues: CASSLDEVSDT. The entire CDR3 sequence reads CASSLDEVSDTQYF.

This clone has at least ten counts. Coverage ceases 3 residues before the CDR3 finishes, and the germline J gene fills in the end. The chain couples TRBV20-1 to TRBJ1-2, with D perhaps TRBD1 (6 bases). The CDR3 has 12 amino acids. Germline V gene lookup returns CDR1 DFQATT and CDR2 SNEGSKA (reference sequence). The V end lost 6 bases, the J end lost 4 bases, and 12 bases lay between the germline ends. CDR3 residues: CSAPRGSYGYTF. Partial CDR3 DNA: TGCAGTGCCCCCAGGGGATCCTATGGC.

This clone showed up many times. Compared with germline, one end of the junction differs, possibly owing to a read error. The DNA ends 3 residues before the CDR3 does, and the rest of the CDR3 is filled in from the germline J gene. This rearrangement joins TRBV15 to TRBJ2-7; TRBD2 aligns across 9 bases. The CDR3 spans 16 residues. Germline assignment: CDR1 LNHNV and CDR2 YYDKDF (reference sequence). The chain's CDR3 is CATSRDPLAGAYEQYF. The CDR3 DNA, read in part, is TGTGCCACTAGCAGGGATCCACTAGCGGGTGCCTACGAG.

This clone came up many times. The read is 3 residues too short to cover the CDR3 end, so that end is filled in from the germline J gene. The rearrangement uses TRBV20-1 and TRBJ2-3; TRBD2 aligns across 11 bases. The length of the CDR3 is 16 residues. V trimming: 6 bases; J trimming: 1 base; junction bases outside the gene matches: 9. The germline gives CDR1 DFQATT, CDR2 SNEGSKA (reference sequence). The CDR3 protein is CSARGLAGGRTDTQYF. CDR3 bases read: TGCAGTGCCAGGGGTCTAGCGGGAGGACGCACAGATACG.

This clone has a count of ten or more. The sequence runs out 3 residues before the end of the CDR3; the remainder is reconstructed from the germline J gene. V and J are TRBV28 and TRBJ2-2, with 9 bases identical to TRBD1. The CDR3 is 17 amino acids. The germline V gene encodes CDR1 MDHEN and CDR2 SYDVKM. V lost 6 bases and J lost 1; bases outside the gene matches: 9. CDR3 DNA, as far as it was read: TGTGCCAGCAGACGACCTCGACAGGGGGTGAACACCGGGGAG. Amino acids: CASRRPRQGVNTGE. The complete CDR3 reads CASRRPRQGVNTGELFF.

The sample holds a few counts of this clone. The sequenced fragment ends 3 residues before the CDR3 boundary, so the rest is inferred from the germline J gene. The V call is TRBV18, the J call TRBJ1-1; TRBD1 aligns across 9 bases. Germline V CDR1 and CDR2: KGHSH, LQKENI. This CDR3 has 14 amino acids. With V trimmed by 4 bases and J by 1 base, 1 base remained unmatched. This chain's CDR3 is CASSRGQGNTEAFF. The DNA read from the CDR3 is TGTGCCAGCTCACGGGGACAGGGGAACACTGAA.

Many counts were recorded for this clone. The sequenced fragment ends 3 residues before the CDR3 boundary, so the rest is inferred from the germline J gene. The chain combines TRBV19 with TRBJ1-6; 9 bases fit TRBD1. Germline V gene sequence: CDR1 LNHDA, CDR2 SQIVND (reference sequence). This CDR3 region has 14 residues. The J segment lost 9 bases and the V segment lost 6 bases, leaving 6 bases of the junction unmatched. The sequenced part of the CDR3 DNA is TGTGCCAGTAGCCCGGGACAGGGCAGTTCACCC. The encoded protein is CASSPGQGSSP. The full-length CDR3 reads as CASSPGQGSSPLHF.

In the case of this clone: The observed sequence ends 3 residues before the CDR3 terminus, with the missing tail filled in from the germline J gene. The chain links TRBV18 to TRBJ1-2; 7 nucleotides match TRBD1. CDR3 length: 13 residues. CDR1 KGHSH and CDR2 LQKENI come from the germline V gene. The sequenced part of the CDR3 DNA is TGTGCCAGCTCACCAGGACAGGAATACGAC. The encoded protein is CASSPGQEYD. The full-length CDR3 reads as CASSPGQEYDYTF.

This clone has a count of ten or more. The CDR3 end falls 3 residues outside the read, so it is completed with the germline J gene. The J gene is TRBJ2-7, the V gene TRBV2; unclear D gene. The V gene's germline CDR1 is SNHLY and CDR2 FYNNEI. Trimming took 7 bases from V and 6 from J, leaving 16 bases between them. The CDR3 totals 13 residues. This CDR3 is CASIPPQVSEQYF. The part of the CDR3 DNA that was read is TGTGCCAGCATCCCCCCCCAGGTCTCCGAG. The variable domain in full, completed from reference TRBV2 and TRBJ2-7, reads EPEVTQTPSHQVTQMGQEVILRCVPISNHLYFYWYRQILGQKVEFLVSFYNNEISEKSEIFDDQFSVERPDGSNFTLKIRSTKLEDSAMYFCASIPPQVSEQYFGPGTRLTVT.

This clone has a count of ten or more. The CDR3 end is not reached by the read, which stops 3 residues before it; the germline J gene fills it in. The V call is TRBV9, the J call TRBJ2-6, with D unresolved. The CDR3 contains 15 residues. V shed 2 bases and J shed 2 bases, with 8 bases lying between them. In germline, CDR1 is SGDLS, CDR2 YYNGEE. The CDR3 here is CASSVRLAGANVLTF. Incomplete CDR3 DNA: TGTGCCAGCAGCGTTCGACTGGCTGGGGCCAACGTC. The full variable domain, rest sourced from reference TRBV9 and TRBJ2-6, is DSGVTQTPKHLITATGQRVTLRCSPRSGDLSVYWYQQSLDQGLQFLIQYYNGEERAKGNILERFSAQQFPDLHSELNLSSLELGDSALYFCASSVRLAGANVLTFGAGSRLTVL.

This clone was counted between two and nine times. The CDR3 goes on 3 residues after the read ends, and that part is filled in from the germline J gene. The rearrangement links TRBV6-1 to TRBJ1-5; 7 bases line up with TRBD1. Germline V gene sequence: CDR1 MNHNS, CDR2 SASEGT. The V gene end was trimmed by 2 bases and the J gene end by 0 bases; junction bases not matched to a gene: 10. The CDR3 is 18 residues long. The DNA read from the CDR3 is TGTGCCAGCAGTGAACGGACAGGAATACCCCTTAGCAATCAGCCC. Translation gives CASSERTGIPLSNQP. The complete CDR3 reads CASSERTGIPLSNQPQHF.

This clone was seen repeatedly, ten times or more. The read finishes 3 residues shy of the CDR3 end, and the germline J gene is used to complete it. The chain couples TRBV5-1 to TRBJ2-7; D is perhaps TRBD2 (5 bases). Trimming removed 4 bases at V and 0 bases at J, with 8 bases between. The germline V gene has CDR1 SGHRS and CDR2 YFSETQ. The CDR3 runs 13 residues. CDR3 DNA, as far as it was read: TGCGCCAGCAGCATCACTAGCTCCTACGAG. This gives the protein CASSITSSYE. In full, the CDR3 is CASSITSSYEQYF.

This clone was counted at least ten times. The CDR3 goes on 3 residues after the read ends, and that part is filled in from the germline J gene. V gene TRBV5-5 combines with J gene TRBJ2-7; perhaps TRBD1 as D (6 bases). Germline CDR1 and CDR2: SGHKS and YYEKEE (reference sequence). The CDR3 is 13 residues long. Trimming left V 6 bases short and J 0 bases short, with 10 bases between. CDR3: CASIGGGSYEQYF. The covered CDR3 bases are TGTGCCAGCATAGGGGGTGGCTCCTACGAG.